The clone carrying this T cell receptor (beta chain) was seen ten or more times. Its antigen is not identified. Unique molecular identifiers were attached to individual cDNA molecules within the library. TCRdb recomputed calls from the RACE reads with MiXCR, one row per CDR3 protein. The sample shows 30,000 to 40,000 distinct CDR3 sequences, around 6.4% of them seen only once. The time point is: patch test 1, 2 weeks after DPC sensitization. The treatment denotes: therapeutic diphenylcyclopropenone sensitization with weekly scalp DPC. Whole blood that had not been fractionated was the source of extracted total RNA. Germline CDR1 reads LGHDT; CDR2 reads YNNKEL (reference sequence). Trimming took 5 bases from V and 7 from J, leaving 24 bases between them. This CDR3 has 17 amino acids. These data belong to a study of human T cells and chemical hapten exposure. As for the study in general: Investigators sensitized around 2 cm by around 2 cm of upper inner arm skin with 2% DPC. Women made up most patients, who had alopecia areata, totalis or universalis.

Overall study results and limits: PT1 expanded TCR counts and patch test score correlated positively.

The TCR comes from a woman aged 25 to 45 with alopecia areata. Some clones in this sample may be carry-over from other donors' samples. The chain links TRBV3-1 to TRBJ1-5, with a weak D call TRBD1 (5 bases). The specimen was whole blood, collected in connection with sensitization to the hapten diphenylcyclopropenone (DPC). The CDR3 here is CASSDSYRGRVDQPQHF. CDR3 DNA sequence: TGTGCCAGCAGCGATTCATATCGCGGCAGGGTAGACCAGCCCCAGCATTTT.